This T cell receptor (beta chain) is drawn from a study of blood T cell repertoires in COVID-19. TCRdb's table, derived via immunoSEQ multiplex PCR, lists solely in-frame clones and lacks some. The table has about 320,000 clones, nearly 90% seen once. V gave up 6 bases and J gave up 2 bases; unmatched junction bases: 1. This CDR3 spans 13 amino acids. The chain joins TRBV12-3 or TRBV12-4 to TRBJ1-2; 9 nucleotides match TRBD1. The sample comprised PBMCs or T cells enriched from blood (not recorded which). The clonotype originates from a woman aged 25-40 years who had recovered from COVID-19. The CDR3 spells CASRGTGNYGYTF. The CDR3 DNA reads as TGTGCCAGCAGGGGGACAGGGAACTATGGCTACACCTTC.